Described below is a single TCR beta chain sequence and its context. One junction end disagrees with the germline gene, perhaps due to a read error. The data originate from a study of CD8+ T cells in alopecia areata. Germline CDR1 reads SGDLS; CDR2 reads YYNGEE. This CDR3 region has 13 residues. Treatment here: oral pan-JAK inhibitor, 5-10 mg twice daily. Extracted RNA was reverse transcribed, and the resulting cDNA served as sequencing template. Repertoires were generated with immunoSEQ multiplex PCR, while TCRdb's copy carries only in-frame clones and drops some. The table includes 150,000 or so clones, approximately 86% detected once.

The specimen comprised CD8+ T cells sorted from blood, sampled at week 4, from a patient treated with tofacitinib. The origin of this receptor is a human donor with alopecia areata. The rearrangement joins TRBV9 to TRBJ2-3; 9 bases line up with TRBD1. The DNA of the CDR3 is TGTGCCAGCAGCGTAGACGGAACAGGGGGCTTTGATTTT. Translating gives CASSVDGTGGFDF. Using reference TRBV9 and TRBJ2-3 for the parts outside the CDR3, the full variable domain is DSGVTQTPKHLITATGQRVTLRCSPRSGDLSVYWYQQSLDQGLQFLIQYYNGEERAKGNILERFSAQQFPDLHSELNLSSLELGDSALYFCASSVDGTGGFDFGPGTRLTVL.